This T cell receptor beta chain was retrieved from a study of cytomegalovirus exposure and HLA in healthy donors. Broader study findings: Rare TCR sequences predominated, though certain public TCRs were found in many donors. Reported findings show TCR beta sequences accurately forecast HLA-A and HLA-B alleles in most subjects. TCR beta chain V- and J-gene trimming was linked, in a later analysis, to a missense variant in DCLRE1C.

Points on this clone: Its antigen is unidentified.

The V gene end was trimmed by 9 bases and the J gene end by 7 bases; junction bases not matched to a gene: 5. Germline CDR1 and CDR2: SNHLY and FYNNEI. This CDR3 is built from 14 residues. PCR used 60 Vbeta primers and 13 Jbeta primers. This table comes from immunoSEQ multiplex PCR, and its TCRdb copy is limited to in-frame clones, with some not included. This sample contains 220,000 or so clones. All donors participated as healthy donors of bone marrow. The chain has TRBV2 and TRBJ2-2; 13 bases match TRBD2. This clonotype originated in a girl aged 2-10 years in good health and CMV-seropositive. Sequencing input: PBMCs. DNA of the CDR3: TGTGCCAGTACTAGCGGGAGGGCCGTCGGGGAGCTGTTTTTT. This encodes CASTSGRAVGELFF.